This T cell receptor beta chain is drawn from a study of CD8 T cells in Susac syndrome. Definite or probable Susac syndrome was diagnosed using recently defined diagnostic criteria. Random hexamers were used to reverse transcribe an amount of roughly 0.45 to 1 ug RNA. It was immunoSEQ multiplex PCR that amplified TCR beta CDR3 across 54 Vbeta and 13 Jbeta. One entry per CDR3 protein, called by TCRdb with MiXCR from the immunoSEQ multiplex PCR reads. The sample lists about 150,000 distinct CDR3 sequences; approximately 96% were seen once. The CDR3 totals 13 residues. Trimming removed 5 bases from V and 5 bases from J, with 11 bases in between. Per germline, CDR1 SGDLS and CDR2 YYNGEE.

The TCR originated in a human donor with Susac syndrome. Sequenced: CD4+ T cells from PBMCs. The J gene is TRBJ2-1, the V gene TRBV9; tentatively, D is TRBD1 (5 bases). CDR3 amino acids: CASSLGVDNEQFF. The CDR3 nucleotides read TGTGCCAGCAGTTTAGGGGTCGACAATGAGCAGTTCTTC.